The 9 T cell receptor beta chains below were found in one sample sequenced in a study of early T cells in non-severe SARS-CoV-2 infection. Each CDR3 protein gets one entry after TCRdb re-called the 5' RACE reads with MiXCR. The data hold under 85,000 distinct CDR3 sequences, with approximately 15% observed a single time. The sequences come from whole blood, collected at baseline. Source of these receptors: an adult who was a healthcare worker with PCR-confirmed SARS-CoV-2 infection or an uninfected control (not recorded which).

The chain uses TRBV9 and TRBJ2-3; D is possibly TRBD2 (5 bases). This CDR3 contains 16 residues. Per the germline V gene, CDR1 is SGDLS and CDR2 is YYNGEE. Trimming left V 0 bases short and J 3 bases short, with 14 bases between. CDR3 nucleotide sequence: TGTGCCAGCAGCGTAGTGGTCGGGATGGGAACAGATACGCAGTATTTT. This sequence encodes CASSVVVGMGTDTQYF.

This clonotype was counted at least ten times. V and J are TRBV6-4 and TRBJ2-1; D uncertain. The CDR3 totals 13 residues. Deletions cut 2 bases from V and 0 bases from J, with 2 bases between. Germline lookup yields CDR1 MRHNA and CDR2 SNTAGT. Here the CDR3 reads CASSDGSYNEQFF. The CDR3 coding sequence is TGTGCCAGCAGTGACGGCTCCTACAATGAGCAGTTCTTC.

The gene calls are TRBV7-2 and TRBJ1-2, with unresolved D. Trimming shortened V by 0 bases and J by 2 bases, and 10 bases separated the two germline ends. This CDR3 has 15 residues. Germline CDR1 SGHTA, CDR2 FQGNSA. CDR3 sequence: CASSLASGRNYGYTF. DNA of the CDR3: TGTGCCAGCAGCTTAGCAAGTGGCAGGAACTATGGCTACACCTTC.

This clonotype was counted at least ten times. As DNA, the CDR3 is TGTGCCTGCTCGGGGGCCTTTAACACCGGGGAGCTGTTTTTT. It encodes CACSGAFNTGELFF. The chain uses TRBV7-9 and TRBJ2-2, with D possibly being TRBD1 or TRBD2 (6 bases each). CDR1 and CDR2 (germline): SEHNR, FQNEAQ (reference sequence). Between the trimmed V and J ends, which lost 11 bases and 2 bases, there was a span of 15 bases. The CDR3 consists of 14 residues.

The rearrangement joins TRBV20-1 to TRBJ2-5; perhaps TRBD2 as D (6 bases). Germline-derived CDR1 and CDR2 are DFQATT and SNEGSKA (reference sequence). V lost 3 bases, J lost 4 bases, and 6 bases lay in between. CDR3 length: 11 residues. CDR3 sequence: CSASGRETQYF. DNA of the CDR3: TGCAGTGCTAGCGGGAGAGAGACCCAGTACTTC.

This clonotype was seen more than once but under ten times. V is TRBV18 and J is TRBJ1-1; D call uncertain. V was cut by 3 bases and J by 0 bases, with 8 bases left in between. Germline V gives CDR1 KGHSH, CDR2 LQKENI. CDR3 length: 14 amino acids. The CDR3 nucleotides are TGTGCCAGCTCACCGCAGAAGATGAACACTGAAGCTTTCTTT. This gives the protein CASSPQKMNTEAFF.

Within the sample, this clonotype is medium-sized. The CDR3 is CASSTVGYTQYF. DNA for the CDR3: TGTGCCAGCAGCACGGTCGGGTATACGCAGTATTTT. This chain uses TRBV28 with TRBJ2-3; D gene uncertain. Trimming shortened V by 6 bases and J by 7 bases, and 11 bases separated the two germline ends. Germline assignment: CDR1 MDHEN and CDR2 SYDVKM. The CDR3 totals 12 residues.

This clonotype showed up many times. The chain recombines TRBV19 with TRBJ2-2; 7 nucleotides line up with TRBD1. J gave up 10 bases and V 7 bases, and 9 bases lay outside the gene matches. The CDR3 totals 13 residues. CDR1 and CDR2 from the germline V gene are LNHDA and SQIVND (reference sequence). CDR3 region: CASTRLRGLELFF. CDR3 DNA: TGTGCCAGTACTCGATTAAGGGGGCTGGAGCTGTTTTTT.

This clonotype was picked up many times. The chain links TRBV20-1 to TRBJ2-7; 12 positions match TRBD2. The CDR3 runs 14 residues. V was pared by 6 bases and J by 6 bases, with 9 bases of the junction left unmatched. Germline loops: CDR1 DFQATT, CDR2 SNEGSKA (reference sequence). CDR3 sequence: CSAPASGRAGEQYF. The DNA of the CDR3 is TGCAGTGCGCCCGCTAGCGGGAGGGCGGGCGAGCAGTACTTC.